This T cell receptor (beta chain) is drawn from a study of CD8+CD57+ T cells in acquired aplastic anemia. General study findings and limits: Patients and controls shared 25 to 35 CD8+ CDR3 sequences, highly expressed in patients.

Germline CDR1 reads KGHDR; CDR2 reads SFDVKD. This CDR3 has 14 residues. V was trimmed by 9 bases and J by 4 bases, leaving 17 bases between them. With regard to this clonotype: Antigen unknown.

The sequenced patients had an expansion of CD8+CD57+ cells seen by flow cytometry. CDR3 and TCR beta VDJ profiling relied on a genomic DNA template. MiXCR, run by TCRdb on the reads, gives a single entry per CDR3 protein. Among around 170,000 distinct CDR3 sequences listed, 40% to 50% were seen once. The gene calls are TRBV24-1 and TRBJ1-2; perhaps TRBD1 as D (6 bases). This clonotype originated in a human donor with aplastic anemia. Source material: sorted CD4+, CD8+, or CD8+CD57+ T cells (not recorded which) from PBMCs. CDR3 residues: CATLGGGGPYGYTF. The CDR3 nucleotides are TGTGCCACCCTAGGGGGGGGGGGGCCCTATGGCTACACCTTC.